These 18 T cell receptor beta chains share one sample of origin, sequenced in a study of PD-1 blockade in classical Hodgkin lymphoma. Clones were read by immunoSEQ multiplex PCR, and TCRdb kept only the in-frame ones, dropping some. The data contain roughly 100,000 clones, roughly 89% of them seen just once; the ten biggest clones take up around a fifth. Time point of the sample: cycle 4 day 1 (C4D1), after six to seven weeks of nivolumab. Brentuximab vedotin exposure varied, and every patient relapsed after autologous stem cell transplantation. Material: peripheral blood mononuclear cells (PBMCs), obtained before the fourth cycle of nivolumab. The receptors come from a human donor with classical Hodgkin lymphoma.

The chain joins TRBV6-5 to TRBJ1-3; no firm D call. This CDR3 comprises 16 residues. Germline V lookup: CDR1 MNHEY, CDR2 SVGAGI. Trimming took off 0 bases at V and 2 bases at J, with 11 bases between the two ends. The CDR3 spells CASSYSLGQTGNTIYF. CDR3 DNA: TGTGCCAGCAGTTACTCCCTAGGGCAGACTGGAAACACCATATATTTT.

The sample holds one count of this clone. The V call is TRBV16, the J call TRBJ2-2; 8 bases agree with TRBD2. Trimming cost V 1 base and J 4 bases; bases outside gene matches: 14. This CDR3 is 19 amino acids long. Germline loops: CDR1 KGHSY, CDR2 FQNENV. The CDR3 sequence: CASSQYLAGTDLRTGELFF. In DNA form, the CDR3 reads TGTGCCAGCAGCCAATATCTAGCGGGTACGGACCTACGCACCGGGGAGCTGTTTTTT.

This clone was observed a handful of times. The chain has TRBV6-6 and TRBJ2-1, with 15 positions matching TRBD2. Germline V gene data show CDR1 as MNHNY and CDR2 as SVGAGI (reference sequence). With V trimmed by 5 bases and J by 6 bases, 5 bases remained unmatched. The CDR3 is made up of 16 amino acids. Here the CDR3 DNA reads TGTGCCAGCAGTCTCGGACTAGCGGGAGGGGGCAATGAGCAGTTCTTC. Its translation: CASSLGLAGGGNEQFF.

The CDR3 DNA reads TGTGCCATCAGGGGGAGCACAGATACGCAGTATTTT. Translating it yields CAIRGSTDTQYF. The chain links TRBV10-3 to TRBJ2-3; D uncertain. The CDR3 has 12 amino acids. CDR1 is ENHRY and CDR2 is SYGVKD in the germline V gene. The V and J ends lost 6 bases and 0 bases respectively, with 4 bases between them.

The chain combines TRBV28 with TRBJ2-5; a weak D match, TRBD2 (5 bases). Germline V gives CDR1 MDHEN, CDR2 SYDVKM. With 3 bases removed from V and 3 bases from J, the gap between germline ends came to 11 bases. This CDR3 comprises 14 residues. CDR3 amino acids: CASSFPGLEETQYF. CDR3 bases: TGTGCCAGCAGTTTTCCGGGGTTGGAAGAGACCCAGTACTTC. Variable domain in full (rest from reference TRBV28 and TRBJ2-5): DVKVTQSSRYLVKRTGEKVFLECVQDMDHENMFWYRQDPGLGLRLIYFSYDVKMKEKGDIPEGYSVSREKKERFSLILESASTNQTSMYLCASSFPGLEETQYFGPGTRLLVL.

The CDR3 coding sequence is TGCGCCAGCAGCTTGCTCGAAGGCTATGGCTACACCTTC. This encodes CASSLLEGYGYTF. The chain couples TRBV5-1 to TRBJ1-2; D ambiguous. Trimming removed 1 base from V and 4 bases from J, with 8 bases in between. Germline values: CDR1 SGHRS, CDR2 YFSETQ. CDR3 length equals 13 residues. Complete variable domain (other parts from reference TRBV5-1 and TRBJ1-2): KAGVTQTPRYLIKTRGQQVTLSCSPISGHRSVSWYQQTPGQGLQFLFEYFSETQRNKGNFPGRFSGRQFSNSRSEMNVSTLELGDSALYLCASSLLEGYGYTFGSGTRLTVV.

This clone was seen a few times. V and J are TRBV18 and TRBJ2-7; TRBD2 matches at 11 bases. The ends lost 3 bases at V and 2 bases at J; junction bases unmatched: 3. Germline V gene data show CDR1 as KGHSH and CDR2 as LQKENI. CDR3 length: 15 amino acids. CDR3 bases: TGTGCCAGCTCACCTAGTAGCGGGAGGGCCTACGAGCAGTACTTC. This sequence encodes CASSPSSGRAYEQYF.

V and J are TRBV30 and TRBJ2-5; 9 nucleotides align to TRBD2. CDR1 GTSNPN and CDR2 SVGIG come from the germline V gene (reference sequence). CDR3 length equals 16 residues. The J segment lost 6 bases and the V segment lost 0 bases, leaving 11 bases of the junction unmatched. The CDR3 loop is CAWSVPGSGSSQTQYF. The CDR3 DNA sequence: TGTGCCTGGAGTGTACCGGGTAGCGGGAGTTCCCAGACCCAGTACTTC.

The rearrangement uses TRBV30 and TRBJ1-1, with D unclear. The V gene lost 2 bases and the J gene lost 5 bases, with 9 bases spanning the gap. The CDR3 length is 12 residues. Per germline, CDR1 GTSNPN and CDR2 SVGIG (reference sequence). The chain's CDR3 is CAWSWGWTEAFF. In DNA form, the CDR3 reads TGTGCCTGGAGTTGGGGATGGACTGAAGCTTTCTTT.

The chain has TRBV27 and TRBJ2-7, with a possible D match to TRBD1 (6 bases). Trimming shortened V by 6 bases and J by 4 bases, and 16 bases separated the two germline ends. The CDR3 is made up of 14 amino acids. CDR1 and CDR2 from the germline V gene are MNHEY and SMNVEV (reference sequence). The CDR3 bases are TGTGCCAGCAGAATGGAAGGACAGACGTACGAGCAGTACTTC. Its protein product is CASRMEGQTYEQYF.

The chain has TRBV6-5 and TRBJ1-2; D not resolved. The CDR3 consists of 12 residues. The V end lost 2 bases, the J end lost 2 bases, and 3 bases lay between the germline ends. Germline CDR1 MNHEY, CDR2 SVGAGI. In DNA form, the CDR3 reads TGTGCCAGCAGTTACGAGAACTATGGCTACACCTTC. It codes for CASSYENYGYTF.

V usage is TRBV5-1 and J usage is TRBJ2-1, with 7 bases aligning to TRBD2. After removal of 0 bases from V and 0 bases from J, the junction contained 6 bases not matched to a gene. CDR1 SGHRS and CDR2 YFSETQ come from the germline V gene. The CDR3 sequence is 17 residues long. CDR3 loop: CASSLAGRPSSYNEQFF. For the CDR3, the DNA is TGCGCCAGCAGCTTGGCCGGGAGGCCAAGCTCCTACAATGAGCAGTTCTTC. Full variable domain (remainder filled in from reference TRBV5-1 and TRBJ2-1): KAGVTQTPRYLIKTRGQQVTLSCSPISGHRSVSWYQQTPGQGLQFLFEYFSETQRNKGNFPGRFSGRQFSNSRSEMNVSTLELGDSALYLCASSLAGRPSSYNEQFFGPGTRLTVL.

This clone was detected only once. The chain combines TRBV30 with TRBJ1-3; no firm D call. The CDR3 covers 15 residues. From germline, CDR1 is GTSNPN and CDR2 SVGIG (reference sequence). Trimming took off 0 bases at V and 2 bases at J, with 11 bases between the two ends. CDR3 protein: CAWSVSSLPGNTIYF. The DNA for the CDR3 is TGTGCCTGGAGTGTAAGCAGCCTACCTGGAAACACCATATATTTT.

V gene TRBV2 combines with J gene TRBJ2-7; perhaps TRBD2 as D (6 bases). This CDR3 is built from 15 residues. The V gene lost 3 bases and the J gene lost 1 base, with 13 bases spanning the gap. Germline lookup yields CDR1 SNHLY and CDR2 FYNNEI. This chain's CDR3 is CASSDRGRSSYEQYF. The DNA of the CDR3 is TGTGCCAGCAGTGACCGGGGGAGGTCATCCTACGAGCAGTACTTC. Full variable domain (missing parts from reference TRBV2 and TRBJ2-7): EPEVTQTPSHQVTQMGQEVILRCVPISNHLYFYWYRQILGQKVEFLVSFYNNEISEKSEIFDDQFSVERPDGSNFTLKIRSTKLEDSAMYFCASSDRGRSSYEQYFGPGTRLTVT.

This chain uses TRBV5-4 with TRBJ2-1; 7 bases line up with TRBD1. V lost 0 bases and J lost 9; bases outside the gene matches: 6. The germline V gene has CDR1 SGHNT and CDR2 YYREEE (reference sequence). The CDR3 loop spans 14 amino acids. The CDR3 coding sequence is TGTGCCAGCAGCTTGGGGACAGGTCACTCTGAGCAGTTCTTC. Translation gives CASSLGTGHSEQFF.

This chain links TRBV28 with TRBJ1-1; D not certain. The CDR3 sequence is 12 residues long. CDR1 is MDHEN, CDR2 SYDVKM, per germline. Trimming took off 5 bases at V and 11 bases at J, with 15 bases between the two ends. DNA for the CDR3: TGTGCCAGCAGTGACTTAACTTGGCGGGCTTTCTTT. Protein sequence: CASSDLTWRAFF. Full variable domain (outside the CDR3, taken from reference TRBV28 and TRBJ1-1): DVKVTQSSRYLVKRTGEKVFLECVQDMDHENMFWYRQDPGLGLRLIYFSYDVKMKEKGDIPEGYSVSREKKERFSLILESASTNQTSMYLCASSDLTWRAFFGQGTRLTVV.

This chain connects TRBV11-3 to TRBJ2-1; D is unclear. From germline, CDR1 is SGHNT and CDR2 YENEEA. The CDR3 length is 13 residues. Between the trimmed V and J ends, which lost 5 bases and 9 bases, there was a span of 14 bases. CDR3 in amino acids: CASSIKDNGEQFF. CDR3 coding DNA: TGTGCCAGCAGCATAAAAGATAATGGTGAGCAGTTCTTC.

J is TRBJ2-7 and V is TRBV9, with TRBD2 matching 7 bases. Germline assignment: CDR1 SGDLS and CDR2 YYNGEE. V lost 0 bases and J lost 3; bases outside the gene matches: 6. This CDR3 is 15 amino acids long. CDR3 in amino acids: CASSVDGGSFYEQYF. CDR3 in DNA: TGTGCCAGCAGCGTAGACGGGGGGAGCTTCTACGAGCAGTACTTC.